This T cell receptor (beta chain) was sequenced in a study of CD8 T cells in ankylosing spondylitis (dated by TCRdb to the late 2010s). In terms of the full investigation: The study set out to find disease-linked TCR variants by profiling T cell receptor beta repertoires in ankylosing spondylitis patients and healthy donors. The whole study cohort included 95 to 130 healthy donors and 20 to 25 ankylosing spondylitis patients. Peripheral blood samples were taken, and synovial fluid was additionally collected from ankylosing spondylitis patients.

This clonotype was found a few times. Its antigen target is currently unknown. Base qualities are missing; no much larger clone stands one base away. V loses 1 base at its end and J loses 5 bases; junction bases beyond the gene matches: 12. The cysteine opens and the phenylalanine closes a CDR3 of 18 amino acids. CDR3 DNA only is kept here, 54 bases in frame from base 1. CDR1 SGHVS and CDR2 FQNEAQ were looked up in the germline V gene. Paper-wide results and their limitations: The disease-linked clones showed a CD8+ phenotype and occurred at relatively low frequencies in peripheral blood. The disease-linked clones were reported to be significantly enriched in matched synovial fluid samples from ankylosing spondylitis patients. Some motif variants had previously been reported in the synovial fluid and blood of reactive arthritis patients, which suggests shared mechanisms of disease initiation. Blood from ankylosing spondylitis patients appeared to be characterized by a TCR beta motif made up of seven or eight highly homologous amino acid variants.

The sample was run on an Illumina HiSeq 2500. TCR beta libraries were prepared by quantitative 5'-RACE with molecular barcodes. The original methods were these. A new computational method based on a probabilistic model of VDJ rearrangement was used to identify disease-linked TCR variants. TCRdb trimmed public reads at Q25 via fastp, called clones via MiXCR and kept in-frame beta chains. All rows with the same CDR3 protein become a single entry with the most common DNA and genes. These V and J calls derive from TCRdb rather than the authors' analysis. The table for this sample lists fewer than 400,000 distinct CDR3 sequences; around 7.6% of them were counted only once. The ten largest account for more than 12% of the sample.

This receptor was taken from a male donor with ankylosing spondylitis. The rearranged chain carries TRBV7-8 and TRBJ2-2, and 8 junctional nucleotides match TRBD1. Sequenced input: blood, either unsorted or a sorted T cell fraction (not recorded which). The CDR3 has the sequence CASSLGLGSQGETGELFF. Read as DNA, the sequence is TGTGCCAGCAGCTTAGGGCTGGGTTCACAGGGGGAAACCGGGGAGCTGTTTTTT. The entire variable domain, with the stretches around the CDR3 drawn from the reference TRBV7-8 and TRBJ2-2 proteins, is GAGVSQSPRYKVAKRGQDVALRCDPISGHVSLFWYQQALGQGPEFLTYFQNEAQLDKSGLPSDRFFAERPEGSVSTLKIQRTQQEDSAVYLCASSLGLGSQGETGELFFGEGSRLTVL.